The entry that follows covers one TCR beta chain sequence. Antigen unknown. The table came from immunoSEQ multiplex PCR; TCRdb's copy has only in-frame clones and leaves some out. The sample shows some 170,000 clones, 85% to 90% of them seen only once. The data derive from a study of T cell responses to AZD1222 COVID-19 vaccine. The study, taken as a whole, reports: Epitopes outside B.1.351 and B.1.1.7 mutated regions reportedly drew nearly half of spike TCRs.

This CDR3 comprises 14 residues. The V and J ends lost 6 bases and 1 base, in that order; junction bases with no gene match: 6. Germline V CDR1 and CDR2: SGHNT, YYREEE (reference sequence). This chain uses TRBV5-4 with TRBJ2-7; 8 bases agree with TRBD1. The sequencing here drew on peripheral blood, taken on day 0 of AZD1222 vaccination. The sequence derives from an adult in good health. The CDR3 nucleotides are TGTGCCAGCATGCCAGGGGGCCAGTCCTACGAGCAGTACTTC. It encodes CASMPGGQSYEQYF.